The 26 T cell receptor beta chains below all came from one sample that was sequenced in a study of T cell clonotyping in hematopoietic cell transplantation. This sample's time point: recipient sample about 28 days before transplant, after cytoreduction. The assay was immunoSEQ multiplex PCR, and TCRdb's table has in-frame clones only and misses some. Of some 26,000 clones listed, 82% were seen once; the top ten hold around 1.8%. The sample was peripheral blood mononuclear cells, taken before stem cell transplant. These receptors came from a middle-aged man with acute myeloid leukemia. Some clones in this sample may be carry-over from other donors' samples.

The gene calls are TRBV29-1 and TRBJ2-1; D remains unclear. Germline V lookup: CDR1 SQVTM, CDR2 ANQGSEA. Trimming took off 5 bases at V and 7 bases at J, with 12 bases between the two ends. CDR3 length equals 12 residues. Here the CDR3 reads CSVLPLRNEQFF. As DNA, the CDR3 is TGCAGCGTTCTCCCCTTGCGGAATGAGCAGTTCTTC.

The chain employs TRBV2 and TRBJ2-2; D is possibly TRBD2 (6 bases). Trimming took off 8 bases at V and 6 bases at J, with 16 bases between the two ends. Germline V gene sequence: CDR1 SNHLY, CDR2 FYNNEI. This CDR3 has 14 residues. Here the CDR3 reads CASLYGSYPGELFF. The CDR3 nucleotides are TGTGCCAGCCTTTACGGGAGCTATCCCGGGGAGCTGTTTTTT.

The chain carries TRBV5-6 and TRBJ1-5; the D gene is possibly TRBD1 (5 bases). Trimming left V 3 bases short and J 6 bases short, with 19 bases between. CDR1 and CDR2 from the germline V gene are SGHDT and YYEEEE. This CDR3 is 16 amino acids long. Written as DNA, the CDR3 is TGTGCCAGCAGCTACCTCCACCGGGACGGACTTCAGCCCCAGCATTTT. Encoded protein: CASSYLHRDGLQPQHF.

This clone was recorded a few times. The chain couples TRBV4-1 to TRBJ1-2, with 7 bases lining up with TRBD1. This CDR3 has 17 amino acids. Trimming took 2 bases from V and 4 from J; bases not matched to a gene: 13. CDR1 is MGHRA, CDR2 YSYEKL, per germline. In nucleotides, the CDR3 is TGCGCCAGCAGCCAAAATTTTGTTACAGGGGTGGCCTATGGCTACACCTTC. As protein: CASSQNFVTGVAYGYTF.

This chain connects TRBV28 to TRBJ1-5; D not resolved. V was clipped by 6 bases and J by 4 bases, with 16 bases between them. The CDR3 loop spans 15 amino acids. Germline V lookup: CDR1 MDHEN, CDR2 SYDVKM. The CDR3 protein is CASRNPGSRNQPQHF. Here the CDR3 DNA reads TGTGCCAGCAGAAACCCCGGGTCTCGGAATCAGCCCCAGCATTTT.

This chain joins TRBV30 and TRBJ2-7; no clear D gene. This CDR3 region has 13 residues. CDR1 and CDR2 from the germline V gene are GTSNPN and SVGIG (reference sequence). The V end lost 7 bases, the J end lost 0 bases, and 13 bases lay between the germline ends. This CDR3 is CALMDGGSYEQYF. The CDR3, as DNA: TGTGCCTTAATGGACGGTGGCTCCTACGAGCAGTACTTC.

V usage is TRBV5-1 and J usage is TRBJ1-2, with D maybe TRBD1 (5 bases). Germline lookup yields CDR1 SGHRS and CDR2 YFSETQ. V shed 0 bases and J shed 5 bases, with 11 bases lying between them. The CDR3 loop spans 14 amino acids. Here the CDR3 DNA reads TGCGCCAGCAGCTTGGAGTACGGGGGGTATGGCTACACCTTC. It specifies CASSLEYGGYGYTF.

CDR3 sequence: CASSRPFRGRAYNEQFF. The CDR3 DNA sequence: TGCGCCAGCAGTCGCCCGTTCAGGGGGCGGGCCTACAATGAGCAGTTCTTC. The V call is TRBV23-1, the J call TRBJ2-1; 8 nucleotides agree with TRBD1. TRBV23-1 is classed as an ORF, of uncertain function. The CDR3 covers 17 residues. After removal of 4 bases from V and 2 bases from J, the junction contained 10 bases not matched to a gene.

The V and J genes are TRBV6-6 and TRBJ1-3; no reliable D call. V shed 0 bases and J shed 4 bases, with 4 bases lying between them. Germline V CDR1 and CDR2: MNHNY, SVGAGI (reference sequence). This CDR3 has 13 amino acids. In DNA form, the CDR3 reads TGTGCCAGCAGTTACTCGGGGGGAAACACCATATATTTT. As protein: CASSYSGGNTIYF.

This sequence joins TRBV19 and TRBJ2-3; 8 bases align to TRBD1. The V gene end was trimmed by 7 bases and the J gene end by 6 bases; junction bases not matched to a gene: 9. Germline V gene lookup returns CDR1 LNHDA and CDR2 SQIVND (reference sequence). The length of the CDR3 is 14 residues. The DNA for the CDR3 is TGTGCCAGTAACCAGGGGGCCGCCCCTGATACGCAGTATTTT. The encoded protein is CASNQGAAPDTQYF.

The rearrangement uses TRBV30 and TRBJ1-1, with unresolved D. The length of the CDR3 is 12 residues. Trimming took 2 bases from V and 5 from J, leaving 9 bases between them. CDR1 and CDR2 from the germline V gene are GTSNPN and SVGIG (reference sequence). CDR3 DNA sequence: TGTGCCTGGAGTCCGGGGAGGACTGAAGCTTTCTTT. Encoded protein: CAWSPGRTEAFF.

V usage is TRBV27 and J usage is TRBJ2-6; the match to TRBD2 covers 7 bases. This CDR3 has 18 amino acids. V lost 2 bases to trimming and J lost 0 bases; unmatched junction nucleotides: 7. The germline CDR1 and CDR2 sequences are MNHEY and SMNVEV (reference sequence). This chain's CDR3 is CASSLLSSGSSGANVLTF. For the CDR3, the DNA is TGTGCCAGCAGTTTACTTTCTAGCGGAAGCTCTGGGGCCAACGTCCTGACTTTC.

This chain links TRBV7-9 with TRBJ2-1, with 7 bases lining up with TRBD2. The CDR3 totals 15 residues. With 3 bases clipped from V and 1 base from J, the junction kept 3 bases outside the gene matches. Germline V CDR1 and CDR2: SEHNR, FQNEAQ (reference sequence). The CDR3 nucleotides are TGTGCCAGCAGCTTTAGCGGGCCGTCCTACAATGAGCAGTTCTTC. Residues: CASSFSGPSYNEQFF. Full variable domain (remainder filled in from reference TRBV7-9 and TRBJ2-1): DTGVSQNPRHKITKRGQNVTFRCDPISEHNRLYWYRQTLGQGPEFLTYFQNEAQLEKSRLLSDRFSAERPKGSFSTLEIQRTEQGDSAMYLCASSFSGPSYNEQFFGPGTRLTVL.

The V call is TRBV7-2, the J call TRBJ2-3; D possibly corresponds to TRBD2 (6 bases). This CDR3 has 15 amino acids. The germline V and J ends were trimmed by 3 bases and 0 bases, with 10 bases remaining between them. Germline V gene lookup returns CDR1 SGHTA and CDR2 FQGNSA. The CDR3 region has the DNA TGTGCCAGCAGCTTGGGGGGATTGAGCACAGATACGCAGTATTTT. Translation gives CASSLGGLSTDTQYF.

The genes are TRBV14 and TRBJ1-2; a possible D gene is TRBD1 (5 bases). The V and J ends lost 0 bases and 4 bases respectively, with 15 bases between them. The CDR3 contains 16 residues. CDR1 is SGHDN and CDR2 is FVKESK in the germline V gene. The chain's CDR3 is CASSQDPGAAGYGYTF. CDR3 in DNA: TGTGCCAGCAGCCAAGATCCCGGGGCAGCGGGCTATGGCTACACCTTC.

V and J are TRBV19 and TRBJ1-1; 9 positions match TRBD1. The CDR3 spans 17 residues. Germline values: CDR1 LNHDA, CDR2 SQIVND (reference sequence). J gave up 2 bases and V 5 bases, and 12 bases lay outside the gene matches. In DNA form, the CDR3 reads TGTGCCAGTAGTCGACGGACAGGGGTGATCTTAAACACTGAAGCTTTCTTT. It codes for CASSRRTGVILNTEAFF.

The V gene is TRBV29-1, the J gene TRBJ2-5; D remains ambiguous. This CDR3 is 12 amino acids long. V lost 5 bases, J lost 3 bases, and 10 bases lay in between. Per the germline V gene, CDR1 is SQVTM and CDR2 is ANQGSEA. The CDR3 DNA sequence: TGCAGCGTTTCACCGGGCGAAGAGACCCAGTACTTC. Encoded protein: CSVSPGEETQYF.

The chain employs TRBV9 and TRBJ2-7; no reliable D call. Germline values: CDR1 SGDLS, CDR2 YYNGEE. The CDR3 consists of 14 residues. The V end was cut by 4 bases, the J end by 3 bases, with 14 bases between. CDR3 residues: CASSPTWGGYEQYF. The CDR3, as DNA: TGTGCCAGCAGCCCCACGTGGGGTGGCTACGAGCAGTACTTC.

The DNA for the CDR3 is TGTGCCAGCAGCTCCCCACGGGACACCGGCGGCGAAAAACTGTTTTTT. Translated: CASSSPRDTGGEKLFF. The rearrangement uses TRBV7-9 and TRBJ1-4, with TRBD1 as a possible D gene (6 bases). The CDR3 covers 16 residues. Germline V gives CDR1 SEHNR, CDR2 FQNEAQ (reference sequence). V was pared by 4 bases and J by 8 bases, with 20 bases between. Full variable domain (remainder filled in from reference TRBV7-9 and TRBJ1-4): DTGVSQNPRHKITKRGQNVTFRCDPISEHNRLYWYRQTLGQGPEFLTYFQNEAQLEKSRLLSDRFSAERPKGSFSTLEIQRTEQGDSAMYLCASSSPRDTGGEKLFFGSGTQLSVL.

The V and J genes are TRBV6-5 and TRBJ1-2; D unclear. The CDR3 loop spans 13 amino acids. Trimming took off 5 bases at V and 3 bases at J, with 10 bases between the two ends. Germline CDR1 MNHEY, CDR2 SVGAGI. In DNA, the CDR3 is TGTGCCAGCAGTGAATGGGGAGACTATGGCTACACCTTC. Translated: CASSEWGDYGYTF.

V usage is TRBV6-5 and J usage is TRBJ2-1; D is unclear. The CDR3 length is 13 residues. V lost 8 bases to trimming and J lost 9 bases, with 17 bases between them. Germline lookup yields CDR1 MNHEY and CDR2 SVGAGI. CDR3 sequence reads: CASHLGVTGEQFF. CDR3 nucleotides: TGTGCCAGCCACCTAGGTGTCACGGGTGAGCAGTTCTTC.

V gene TRBV19 combines with J gene TRBJ1-1; 7 bases agree with TRBD1. The CDR3 consists of 16 residues. With 7 bases clipped from V and 3 bases from J, the junction kept 14 bases outside the gene matches. The germline V gene has CDR1 LNHDA and CDR2 SQIVND (reference sequence). CDR3 coding DNA: TGTGCCAGTACCTCACGCCCGGGACAGTCGCACACTGAAGCTTTCTTT. Residues: CASTSRPGQSHTEAFF.

The gene calls are TRBV5-1 and TRBJ2-2, with D perhaps TRBD2 (7 bases). In germline, CDR1 is SGHRS, CDR2 YFSETQ. The CDR3 is 17 amino acids. The ends were cut back, 6 bases at V and 1 base at J, with 19 bases in the middle. DNA for the CDR3: TGCGCCAGCAAAAGGGGGGGCGGACAGAGGAACACCGGGGAGCTGTTTTTT. Its protein is CASKRGGGQRNTGELFF.

The CDR3 DNA is TGTGCCAGCAGTGCCGGACTAGCGGCTTACGAGCAGTACTTC. Protein sequence: CASSAGLAAYEQYF. This chain links TRBV9 with TRBJ2-7; the match to TRBD2 covers 10 bases. V trimming: 5 bases; J trimming: 4 bases; junction bases outside the gene matches: 6. This CDR3 contains 14 residues. Germline CDR1 is SGDLS and CDR2 is YYNGEE.

This sequence joins TRBV30 and TRBJ1-1; 9 positions agree with TRBD1. CDR1 is GTSNPN and CDR2 is SVGIG in the germline V gene (reference sequence). Trimming cost V 5 bases and J 10 bases; bases outside gene matches: 17. The CDR3 is 15 residues long. The CDR3 loop reads CAWATGGQLGLGAFF. The CDR3 coding sequence is TGTGCCTGGGCGACAGGGGGGCAGTTGGGATTAGGAGCTTTCTTT.

This rearrangement joins TRBV6-6 to TRBJ2-5; 7 nucleotides align to TRBD2. CDR1 is MNHNY, CDR2 SVGAGI, per germline (reference sequence). This CDR3 spans 16 amino acids. The J segment lost 5 bases and the V segment lost 5 bases, leaving 14 bases of the junction unmatched. CDR3 nucleotides: TGTGCCAGCAGTCTCTCGGGGGAGGGCCTGGGGGAGACCCAGTACTTC. This codes for CASSLSGEGLGETQYF.